Listed here are 29 T cell receptor beta chains from one sample, sequenced in a study of blood T cell repertoires in COVID-19. Produced via immunoSEQ multiplex PCR; TCRdb's table is partial and in-frame only. The table has around 300,000 clones, roughly 89% seen once. The sample consisted of PBMCs or T cells enriched from blood (not recorded which). These TCRs come from a woman aged 55-70 years who had recovered from COVID-19.

The genes are TRBV5-4 and TRBJ2-7; 9 bases align to TRBD1. The CDR3 is made up of 14 amino acids. Trimming cost V 4 bases and J 5 bases; bases outside gene matches: 7. Germline CDR1 and CDR2: SGHNT and YYREEE (reference sequence). In DNA form, the CDR3 reads TGTGCCAGCAGCCGGGACAGGGAGACGGACGAGCAGTACTTC. Its translation: CASSRDRETDEQYF.

The V gene is TRBV11-3, the J gene TRBJ2-1; the match to TRBD2 covers 9 bases. This CDR3 has 14 residues. Unmatched junction bases numbered 6, after V lost 8 bases and J lost 4 bases. Germline V gene sequence: CDR1 SGHNT, CDR2 YENEEA. The CDR3 spells CASALREGYNEQFF. DNA of the CDR3: TGTGCCAGCGCTTTGCGGGAGGGTTACAATGAGCAGTTCTTC.

The J gene is TRBJ1-1, the V gene TRBV11-2; 11 bases agree with TRBD1. This CDR3 has 14 residues. The germline V gene has CDR1 SGHAT and CDR2 FQNNGV. The J segment lost 7 bases and the V segment lost 4 bases, leaving 5 bases of the junction unmatched. The CDR3 loop is CASSSDRGLSEAFF. CDR3 bases: TGTGCCAGCAGCTCGGACAGGGGGCTTAGTGAAGCTTTCTTT.

The chain recombines TRBV28 with TRBJ2-7, with D hard to call. The germline gives CDR1 MDHEN, CDR2 SYDVKM. This CDR3 is 12 amino acids long. V lost 7 bases and J lost 13, with 20 bases in between. The CDR3 region is CASTYSLEKLYF. The CDR3, as DNA: TGTGCCAGCACCTACTCATTGGAGAAGTTATACTTC.

This rearrangement joins TRBV5-1 to TRBJ2-1, with 9 bases matching TRBD2. CDR1 and CDR2 from the germline V gene are SGHRS and YFSETQ. The J segment lost 10 bases and the V segment lost 0 bases, leaving 5 bases of the junction unmatched. The CDR3 has 14 amino acids. The CDR3 region has the DNA TGCGCCAGCAGCTTGGCGGGGACTAGCCGGGAGCAGTTCTTC. Protein product: CASSLAGTSREQFF.

Here the CDR3 reads CATSRFSGRDNEQFF. Here the CDR3 DNA reads TGTGCCACCAGCAGGTTTAGCGGGAGGGACAATGAGCAGTTCTTC. This chain links TRBV15 with TRBJ2-1, with 11 positions matching TRBD2. V trimming: 3 bases; J trimming: 5 bases; junction bases outside the gene matches: 3. This CDR3 contains 15 residues. Per germline, CDR1 LNHNV and CDR2 YYDKDF (reference sequence).

The chain carries TRBV7-9 and TRBJ2-7; TRBD1 matches at 11 bases. This CDR3 spans 14 amino acids. The V segment lost 4 bases and the J segment 5 bases; nucleotides outside the gene matches: 4. The germline CDR1 and CDR2 sequences are SEHNR and FQNEAQ (reference sequence). The CDR3 DNA follows: TGTGCCAGCAGCTATGGACAGGGGGCGGACGAGCAGTACTTC. Its translation is CASSYGQGADEQYF. The full variable domain, completed using reference TRBV7-9 and TRBJ2-7, is DTGVSQNPRHKITKRGQNVTFRCDPISEHNRLYWYRQTLGQGPEFLTYFQNEAQLEKSRLLSDRFSAERPKGSFSTLEIQRTEQGDSAMYLCASSYGQGADEQYFGPGTRLTVT.

V and J are TRBV5-1 and TRBJ1-1, with a tentative D call TRBD1 (6 bases). The V end was cut by 4 bases, the J end by 5 bases, with 15 bases between. The CDR3 loop spans 14 amino acids. Germline V CDR1 and CDR2: SGHRS, YFSETQ. Here the CDR3 DNA reads TGCGCCAGCAGCGGGGCAGGGGATGCGACTGAAGCTTTCTTT. Translating gives CASSGAGDATEAFF.

The V and J genes are TRBV7-6 and TRBJ1-3; D uncertain. CDR1 and CDR2 (germline): SGHVS, FNYEAQ. The CDR3 spans 14 residues. Trimming pared 5 bases from V and 3 bases from J, leaving 11 bases between. DNA of the CDR3: TGTGCCAGCAGCCACCGGTCGTTTGGAAACACCATATATTTT. Amino acids: CASSHRSFGNTIYF.

The chain joins TRBV5-4 to TRBJ1-1; weak D call: TRBD1 (5 bases). With 5 bases removed from V and 4 bases from J, the gap between germline ends came to 15 bases. The CDR3 is 14 residues long. Germline loops: CDR1 SGHNT, CDR2 YYREEE (reference sequence). CDR3 bases: TGTGCCAGCAGTAAGGGCGGGGCTACCACTGAAGCTTTCTTT. This encodes CASSKGGATTEAFF. Variable domain in full (rest from reference TRBV5-4 and TRBJ1-1): ETGVTQSPTHLIKTRGQQVTLRCSSQSGHNTVSWYQQALGQGPQFIFQYYREEENGRGNFPPRFSGLQFPNYSSELNVNALELDDSALYLCASSKGGATTEAFFGQGTRLTVV.

This clone was seen only once. This rearrangement joins TRBV3-1 (or the pseudogene TRBV3-2) to TRBJ1-2; 7 positions agree with TRBD1. This CDR3 is 14 amino acids long. Germline assignment: CDR1 LGHDT and CDR2 YNNKEL (reference sequence). Losses at the gene ends were 4 bases for V and 2 bases for J; bases not matched to a gene: 4. CDR3 nucleotide sequence: TGTGCCAGCAGCCCCGGGACAGCGAACTATGGCTACACCTTC. It encodes CASSPGTANYGYTF.

J is TRBJ2-7 and V is TRBV5-1, with D tentatively TRBD2 (5 bases). The CDR3 is 14 residues long. From germline, CDR1 is SGHRS and CDR2 YFSETQ. Trimming pared 4 bases from V and 0 bases from J, leaving 11 bases between. CDR3: CASSALADSYEQYF. CDR3 coding DNA: TGCGCCAGCAGCGCGCTAGCTGACTCCTACGAGCAGTACTTC.

The V and J genes are TRBV24-1 and TRBJ1-2; D is possibly TRBD1 (6 bases). Germline CDR1 and CDR2: KGHDR and SFDVKD. CDR3 size: 13 residues. The V and J ends lost 7 bases and 3 bases respectively, with 11 bases between them. CDR3 coding DNA: TGTGCCACCAGGGACAGCGAAGACTATGGCTACACCTTC. It specifies CATRDSEDYGYTF.

This chain connects TRBV24-1 to TRBJ1-5; 8 bases are shared with TRBD1. Germline V gene sequence: CDR1 KGHDR, CDR2 SFDVKD. The CDR3 has 15 amino acids. J lost 7 bases, V lost 3 bases, and 7 bases had no gene match. The CDR3 DNA reads as TGTGCCACCAGTGATGGCAGGGGGCGATGGCAGCCCCAGCATTTT. Its translation: CATSDGRGRWQPQHF.

The chain couples TRBV2 to TRBJ2-7; D perhaps matches TRBD1 (6 bases). Trimming pared 4 bases from V and 3 bases from J, leaving 16 bases between. Germline V gene lookup returns CDR1 SNHLY and CDR2 FYNNEI. The CDR3 length is 15 residues. In nucleotides, the CDR3 is TGTGCCAGCAGTGGAGGACAGCCGGACCTCTACGAGCAGTACTTC. Amino acids: CASSGGQPDLYEQYF.

The gene calls are TRBV3-1 (or the pseudogene TRBV3-2) and TRBJ1-2; no reliable D call. Germline V gives CDR1 LGHDT, CDR2 YNNKEL (reference sequence). V lost 4 bases and J lost 2, with 11 bases in between. The CDR3 totals 14 residues. The CDR3, as DNA: TGTGCCAGCAGCCGCGCGGAACTCAACTATGGCTACACCTTC. Its protein product is CASSRAELNYGYTF.

The rearrangement links TRBV4-2 to TRBJ2-7; 9 bases match TRBD1. Unmatched junction bases numbered 2, after V lost 1 base and J lost 4 bases. Germline CDR1 and CDR2: LGHNA and YNFKEQ. CDR3 length: 14 residues. CDR3 nucleotides: TGTGCCAGCAGCCAAGCGGGACAGGGATACGAGCAGTACTTC. This encodes CASSQAGQGYEQYF.

The chain uses TRBV9 and TRBJ2-5; 15 bases match TRBD2. The CDR3 totals 15 residues. Per the germline V gene, CDR1 is SGDLS and CDR2 is YYNGEE. The V gene end was trimmed by 3 bases and the J gene end by 5 bases; junction bases not matched to a gene: 2. CDR3 protein: CASSGTSGRVETQYF. CDR3 nucleotide sequence: TGTGCCAGCAGCGGGACTAGCGGGAGGGTTGAGACCCAGTACTTC.

The chain joins TRBV5-1 to TRBJ1-6; tentative D call: TRBD1 (6 bases). CDR1 is SGHRS and CDR2 is YFSETQ in the germline V gene. There are 14 residues in the CDR3. The V gene lost 6 bases and the J gene lost 8 bases, with 15 bases spanning the gap. The CDR3, as DNA: TGCGCCAGCACCTGGGGACACGAAGATTCACCCCTCCACTTT. Amino acids: CASTWGHEDSPLHF.

The chain has TRBV6-2 or TRBV6-3 and TRBJ2-1; the D is unclear. CDR1 MNHEY and CDR2 SVGEGT come from the germline V gene. This CDR3 is built from 12 residues. The ends were cut back, 2 bases at V and 6 bases at J, with 5 bases in the middle. CDR3 bases: TGTGCCAGCAGTTACCCCCGCAATGAGCAGTTCTTC. Its protein product is CASSYPRNEQFF.

The chain has TRBV27 and TRBJ2-1, with D unclear. Deletions cut 6 bases from V and 5 bases from J, with 8 bases between. The CDR3 has 12 amino acids. The germline V gene has CDR1 MNHEY and CDR2 SMNVEV (reference sequence). The CDR3 is CASRVGNNEQFF. The CDR3 region has the DNA TGTGCCAGCAGGGTTGGCAACAATGAGCAGTTCTTC.

CDR3 residues: CASSFRGGQGANTGELFF. CDR3 nucleotide sequence: TGTGCCAGCAGCTTTCGTGGGGGACAGGGGGCGAACACCGGGGAGCTGTTTTTT. The chain uses TRBV7-9 and TRBJ2-2; 11 bases fit TRBD1. Germline V lookup: CDR1 SEHNR, CDR2 FQNEAQ (reference sequence). The CDR3 is 18 amino acids. With 3 bases clipped from V and 0 bases from J, the junction kept 6 bases outside the gene matches.

This chain connects TRBV11-2 to TRBJ1-6; maybe TRBD1 (6 bases). Germline lookup yields CDR1 SGHAT and CDR2 FQNNGV. The germline V and J ends were trimmed by 4 bases and 10 bases, with 20 bases remaining between them. The CDR3 is made up of 16 amino acids. The CDR3 DNA reads as TGTGCCAGCAGCTCCGTAACCGGACAGTTAGGCTCACCCCTCCACTTT. This translates into CASSSVTGQLGSPLHF. The full variable domain, in which reference TRBV11-2 and TRBJ1-6 provide the parts outside the CDR3, is EAGVAQSPRYKIIEKRQSVAFWCNPISGHATLYWYQQILGQGPKLLIQFQNNGVVDDSQLPKDRFSAERLKGVDSTLKIQPAKLEDSAVYLCASSSVTGQLGSPLHFGNGTRLTVT.

The chain recombines TRBV6-2 or TRBV6-3 with TRBJ1-5; D not resolved. There are 12 residues in the CDR3. Germline V CDR1 and CDR2: MNHEY, SVGEGT. Trimming pared 0 bases from V and 5 bases from J, leaving 2 bases between. The CDR3 coding sequence is TGTGCCAGCAGTTACTCCTATCAGCCCCAGCATTTT. It specifies CASSYSYQPQHF.

The chain links TRBV28 to TRBJ1-5; 11 nucleotides align to TRBD1. Trimming removed 6 bases from V and 2 bases from J; junction bases left unmatched: 9. The CDR3 totals 17 residues. Germline lookup yields CDR1 MDHEN and CDR2 SYDVKM. The CDR3 loop reads CASSQGQGDVGNQPQHF. The CDR3 nucleotides are TGTGCCAGCAGCCAGGGACAGGGGGACGTTGGCAATCAGCCCCAGCATTTT.

The genes are TRBV10-1 and TRBJ2-7; a weak D match, TRBD2 (6 bases). The CDR3 covers 15 residues. Germline V gene data show CDR1 as WNHNN and CDR2 as SYGVQD (reference sequence). Trimming removed 0 bases from V and 2 bases from J, with 11 bases in between. CDR3 bases: TGCGCCAGCAGTGAGTCTAGCGGCGGTCCCTACGAGCAGTACTTC. This encodes CASSESSGGPYEQYF.

The chain recombines TRBV6-5 with TRBJ1-5, with a possible D match to TRBD1 (5 bases). The germline V gene has CDR1 MNHEY and CDR2 SVGAGI. This CDR3 is built from 14 residues. The V end lost 6 bases, the J end lost 5 bases, and 14 bases lay between the germline ends. CDR3 bases: TGTGCCAGCAGCCCGGCCGGGGGATATCAGCCCCAGCATTTT. Translating gives CASSPAGGYQPQHF.

This clone was picked up one time. The J gene is TRBJ1-1, the V gene TRBV5-1; no definite D call. The CDR3 extends over 13 amino acids. CDR1 and CDR2 (germline): SGHRS, YFSETQ. The germline V and J ends were trimmed by 1 base and 2 bases, with 6 bases remaining between them. This CDR3 reads CASSLHSNTEAFF. Written as DNA, the CDR3 is TGCGCCAGCAGCTTGCACAGTAACACTGAAGCTTTCTTT. The complete variable domain, with remaining parts taken from reference TRBV5-1 and TRBJ1-1, reads KAGVTQTPRYLIKTRGQQVTLSCSPISGHRSVSWYQQTPGQGLQFLFEYFSETQRNKGNFPGRFSGRQFSNSRSEMNVSTLELGDSALYLCASSLHSNTEAFFGQGTRLTVV.

This rearrangement joins TRBV4-2 to TRBJ1-1, with 12 bases that match TRBD1. The trim removed 6 bases at V and 4 bases at J, leaving 12 bases unmatched. Germline CDR1 reads LGHNA; CDR2 reads YNFKEQ. The CDR3 covers 17 residues. The CDR3 protein is CASSSVGTGGSGTEAFF. In DNA form, the CDR3 reads TGTGCCAGCAGTTCGGTTGGGACAGGGGGCTCGGGCACTGAAGCTTTCTTT.